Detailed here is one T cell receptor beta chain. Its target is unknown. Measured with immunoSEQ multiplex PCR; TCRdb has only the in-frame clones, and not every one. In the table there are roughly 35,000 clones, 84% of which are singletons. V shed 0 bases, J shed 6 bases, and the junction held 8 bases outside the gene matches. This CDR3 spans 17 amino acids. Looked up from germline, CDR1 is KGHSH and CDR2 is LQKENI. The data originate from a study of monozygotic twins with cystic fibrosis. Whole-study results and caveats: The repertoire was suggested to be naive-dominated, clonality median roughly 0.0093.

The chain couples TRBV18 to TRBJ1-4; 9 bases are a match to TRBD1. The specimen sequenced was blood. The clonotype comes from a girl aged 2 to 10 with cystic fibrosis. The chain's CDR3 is CASSPPGQGGTYEKLFF. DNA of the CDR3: TGTGCCAGCTCACCACCGGGACAGGGAGGGACTTATGAAAAACTGTTTTTT.